These 14 T cell receptor beta chains came from one sample sequenced in a study of PD-1 blockade in classical Hodgkin lymphoma. This table comes from immunoSEQ multiplex PCR, and its TCRdb copy is limited to in-frame clones, with some not included. The profile shows 30,000 to 35,000 clones, roughly 80% of them singletons. The time point denotes: cycle 4 day 1 (C4D1), after 6 weeks of nivolumab. In every patient, relapse followed autologous stem cell transplantation, while exposure to brentuximab vedotin differed. Magnetic depletion of unwanted cells isolated CD4+ T cells from thawed PBMCs. The sample consisted of CD4+ T cells from blood, taken before the fourth cycle of nivolumab. These receptors came from a human donor with classical Hodgkin lymphoma.

This clone was counted a single time. The DNA of the CDR3 is TGTGCCAGCAGCTTGGTGGGAGCCCCAGCGTCACCCCTCCACTTT. Translation: CASSLVGAPASPLHF. The chain joins TRBV5-6 to TRBJ1-6, with D unclear. The CDR3 covers 15 residues. With 0 bases removed from V and 10 bases from J, the gap between germline ends came to 14 bases. From germline, CDR1 is SGHDT and CDR2 YYEEEE.

This clone was counted only a few times. This chain joins TRBV21-1 and TRBJ2-2; TRBD2, the table's D call, lacks a check against the DNA. TRBV21-1 is designated a pseudogene. The CDR3 is 14 residues long. The CDR3 region is CASIPPGGAGELFF. The DNA for the CDR3 is TGTGCCAGCATCCCCCCGGGGGGAGCCGGGGAGCTGTTTTTT.

This clone has just one count. The chain links TRBV5-1 to TRBJ2-1, with TRBD2 as a possible D gene (6 bases). V lost 1 base, J lost 2 bases, and 13 bases lay in between. Per the germline V gene, CDR1 is SGHRS and CDR2 is YFSETQ. CDR3 length: 16 amino acids. DNA of the CDR3: TGCGCCAGCAGCTTGATGGGGGACTTCGCCTACAATGAGCAGTTCTTC. As protein: CASSLMGDFAYNEQFF.

J is TRBJ1-4 and V is TRBV6-5, with D maybe TRBD1 (5 bases). The germline V gene has CDR1 MNHEY and CDR2 SVGAGI. The CDR3 is made up of 12 amino acids. Between the trimmed V and J ends, which lost 6 bases and 7 bases, there was a span of 9 bases. The DNA of the CDR3 is TGTGCCAGCAGCCCGGGGACTGAAAAACTGTTTTTT. Its translation: CASSPGTEKLFF.

The chain recombines TRBV19 with TRBJ1-6; 10 nucleotides agree with TRBD1. Germline CDR1 is LNHDA and CDR2 is SQIVND (reference sequence). This CDR3 contains 17 residues. J was trimmed by 8 bases and V by 0 bases; bases with no gene match: 7. This chain's CDR3 is CASSIDSTGGGDSPLHF. The CDR3 region has the DNA TGTGCCAGTAGTATAGACTCGACAGGGGGCGGAGATTCACCCCTCCACTTT.

The CDR3 nucleotides are TGTGCCAGCAGCTTAGCATACAATGAGCAGTTCTTC. Protein sequence: CASSLAYNEQFF. This chain links TRBV7-2 with TRBJ2-1; unclear D gene. Germline V gene sequence: CDR1 SGHTA, CDR2 FQGNSA. Trimming cost V 0 bases and J 4 bases, with 1 base left between them. CDR3 length: 12 residues.

The chain joins TRBV28 to TRBJ2-2; TRBD1 or TRBD2 may be the D gene (6 bases each). Trimming cost V 7 bases and J 5 bases, with 17 bases left between them. CDR1 MDHEN and CDR2 SYDVKM come from the germline V gene. The CDR3 has 15 amino acids. CDR3 region: CASNNGGLRTGELFF. The CDR3, as DNA: TGTGCCAGCAACAATGGGGGGCTCCGAACCGGGGAGCTGTTTTTT.

This chain connects TRBV30 to TRBJ1-2, with D tentatively TRBD1 (6 bases). V dropped 4 bases and J dropped 4 bases, with 10 bases sitting between them. The CDR3 contains 12 residues. Per the germline V gene, CDR1 is GTSNPN and CDR2 is SVGIG (reference sequence). The DNA of the CDR3 is TGTGCCTGGACGGACAGTTTCTATGGCTACACCTTC. Its translation is CAWTDSFYGYTF.

J is TRBJ2-5 and V is TRBV18; D might be TRBD2 (5 bases). The CDR3 totals 14 residues. V was shortened by 6 bases and J by 3 bases, with 14 bases between the two germline ends. Germline V gene lookup returns CDR1 KGHSH and CDR2 LQKENI. The CDR3 is CASSPVGVEETQYF. In DNA form, the CDR3 reads TGTGCCAGCTCGCCCGTCGGGGTGGAAGAGACCCAGTACTTC. The full variable domain, with the rest looked up from reference TRBV18 and TRBJ2-5, is NAGVMQNPRHLVRRRGQEARLRCSPMKGHSHVYWYRQLPEEGLKFMVYLQKENIIDESGMPKERFSAEFPKEGPSILRIQQVVRGDSAAYFCASSPVGVEETQYFGPGTRLLVL.

CDR3 sequence reads: CASSSLGTGVTDTQYF. For the CDR3, the DNA is TGTGCCAGCAGTTCGCTCGGGACAGGAGTCACAGATACGCAGTATTTT. The chain is built from TRBV5-5 and TRBJ2-3; 8 bases are shared with TRBD1. Trimming at V came to 5 bases and at J to 2 bases, leaving 10 bases not matched to a gene. The CDR3 spans 16 residues. CDR1 and CDR2 from the germline V gene are SGHKS and YYEKEE (reference sequence).

The chain employs TRBV29-1 and TRBJ2-5; D may be TRBD1 or TRBD2 (5 bases each). The DNA end favors TRBJ2-7, so the J call may be wrong. The CDR3 loop spans 12 amino acids. Germline loops: CDR1 SQVTM, CDR2 ANQGSEA. The CDR3 region has the DNA TGCAGCGTTGATTGGGACGGCTACGAGCAGTACTTC. Its protein is CSVDWDGYEQYF.

The chain uses TRBV5-1 and TRBJ2-5; the match to TRBD2 covers 10 bases. V was pared by 4 bases and J by 10 bases, with 7 bases of the junction left unmatched. Germline lookup yields CDR1 SGHRS and CDR2 YFSETQ. The CDR3 covers 13 residues. The CDR3 region is CASSPGTSDLQYF. The CDR3 nucleotides are TGCGCCAGCAGCCCTGGGACTAGCGATCTCCAGTACTTC.

The chain employs TRBV12-5 and TRBJ2-3; 7 bases agree with TRBD2. Germline V CDR1 and CDR2: LGHNT, FRNRAP. V lost 9 bases to trimming and J lost 8 bases; unmatched junction nucleotides: 5. This CDR3 comprises 11 residues. CDR3 nucleotides: TGTGCTAGCCTAGCGGCGGTTACGCAGTATTTT. Its translation is CASLAAVTQYF.

Only a few counts were recorded for this clone. The gene calls are TRBV28 and TRBJ1-2; the match to TRBD1 covers 7 bases. The V gene's germline CDR1 is MDHEN and CDR2 SYDVKM. Trimming cost V 6 bases and J 4 bases; bases outside gene matches: 5. The CDR3 has 13 amino acids. CDR3 DNA sequence: TGTGCCAGCAGACAGGGGTTGGTCTATGGCTACACCTTC. It is translated as CASRQGLVYGYTF.